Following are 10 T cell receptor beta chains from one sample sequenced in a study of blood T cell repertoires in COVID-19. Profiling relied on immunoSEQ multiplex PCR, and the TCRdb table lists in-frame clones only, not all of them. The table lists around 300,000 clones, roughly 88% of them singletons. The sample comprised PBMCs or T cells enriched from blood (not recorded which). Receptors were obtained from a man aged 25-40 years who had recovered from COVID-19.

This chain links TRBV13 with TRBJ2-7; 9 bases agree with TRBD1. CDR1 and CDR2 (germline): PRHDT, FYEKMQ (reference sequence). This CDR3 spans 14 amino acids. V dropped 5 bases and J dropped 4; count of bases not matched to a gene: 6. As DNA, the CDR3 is TGTGCCAGCAGCCACTGGACAGGGGCGTACGAGCAGTACTTC. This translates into CASSHWTGAYEQYF. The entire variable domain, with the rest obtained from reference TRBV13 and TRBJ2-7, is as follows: AAGVIQSPRHLIKEKRETATLKCYPIPRHDTVYWYQQGPGQDPQFLISFYEKMQSDKGSIPDRFSAQQFSDYHSELNMSSLELGDSALYFCASSHWTGAYEQYFGPGTRLTVT.

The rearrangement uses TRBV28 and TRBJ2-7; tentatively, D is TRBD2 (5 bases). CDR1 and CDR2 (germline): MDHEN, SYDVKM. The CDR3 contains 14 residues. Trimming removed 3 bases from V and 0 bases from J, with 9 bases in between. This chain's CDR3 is CASSLPGSSYEQYF. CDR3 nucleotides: TGTGCCAGCAGTTTGCCGGGGAGCTCCTACGAGCAGTACTTC.

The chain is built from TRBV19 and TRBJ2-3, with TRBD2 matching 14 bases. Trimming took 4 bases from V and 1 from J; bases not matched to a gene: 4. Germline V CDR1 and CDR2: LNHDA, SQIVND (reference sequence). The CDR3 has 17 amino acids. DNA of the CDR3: TGTGCCAGTAGTAGGACTAGCGGGGGGCGAGGCACAGATACGCAGTATTTT. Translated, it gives CASSRTSGGRGTDTQYF. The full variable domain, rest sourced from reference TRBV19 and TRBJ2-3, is DGGITQSPKYLFRKEGQNVTLSCEQNLNHDAMYWYRQDPGQGLRLIYYSQIVNDFQKGDIAEGYSVSREKKESFPLTVTSAQKNPTAFYLCASSRTSGGRGTDTQYFGPGTRLTVL.

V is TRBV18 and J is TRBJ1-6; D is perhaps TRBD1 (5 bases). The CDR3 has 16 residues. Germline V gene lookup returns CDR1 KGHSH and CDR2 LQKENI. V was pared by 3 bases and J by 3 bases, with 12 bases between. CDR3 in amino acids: CASSPERRGYNSPLHF. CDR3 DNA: TGTGCCAGCTCACCGGAGAGGAGGGGCTATAATTCACCCCTCCACTTT.

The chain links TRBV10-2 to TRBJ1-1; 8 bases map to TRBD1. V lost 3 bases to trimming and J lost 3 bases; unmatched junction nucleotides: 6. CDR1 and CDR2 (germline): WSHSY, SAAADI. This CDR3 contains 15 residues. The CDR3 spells CASSERTGKDTEAFF. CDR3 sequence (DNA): TGCGCCAGCAGTGAAAGGACAGGGAAGGACACTGAAGCTTTCTTT.

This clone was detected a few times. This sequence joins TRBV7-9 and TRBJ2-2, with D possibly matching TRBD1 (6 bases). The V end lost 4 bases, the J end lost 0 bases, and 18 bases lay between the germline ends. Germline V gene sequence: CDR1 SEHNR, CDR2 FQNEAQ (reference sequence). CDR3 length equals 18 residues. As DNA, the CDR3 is TGTGCCAGCAGCTGGCCCCCCCAGGGGCTTCCGAACACCGGGGAGCTGTTTTTT. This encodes CASSWPPQGLPNTGELFF.

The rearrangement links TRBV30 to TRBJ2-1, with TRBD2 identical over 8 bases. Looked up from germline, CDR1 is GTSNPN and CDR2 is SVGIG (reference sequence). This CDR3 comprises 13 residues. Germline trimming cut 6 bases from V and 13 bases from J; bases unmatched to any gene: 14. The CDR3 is CACPSGGTSKQFF. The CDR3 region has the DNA TGTGCCTGCCCCTCGGGCGGGACTAGTAAACAGTTCTTC.

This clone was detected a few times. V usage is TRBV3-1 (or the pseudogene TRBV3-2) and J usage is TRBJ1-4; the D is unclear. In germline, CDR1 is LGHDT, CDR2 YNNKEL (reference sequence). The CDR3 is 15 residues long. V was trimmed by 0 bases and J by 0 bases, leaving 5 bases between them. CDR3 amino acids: CASSQDVATNEKLFF. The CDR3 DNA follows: TGTGCCAGCAGCCAAGACGTAGCAACTAATGAAAAACTGTTTTTT.

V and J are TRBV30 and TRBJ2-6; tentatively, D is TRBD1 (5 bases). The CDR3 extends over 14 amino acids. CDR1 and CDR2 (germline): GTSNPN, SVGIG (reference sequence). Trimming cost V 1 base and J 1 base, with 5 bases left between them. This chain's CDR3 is CAWSAGSGANVLTF. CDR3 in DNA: TGTGCCTGGAGTGCAGGGTCTGGGGCCAACGTCCTGACTTTC.

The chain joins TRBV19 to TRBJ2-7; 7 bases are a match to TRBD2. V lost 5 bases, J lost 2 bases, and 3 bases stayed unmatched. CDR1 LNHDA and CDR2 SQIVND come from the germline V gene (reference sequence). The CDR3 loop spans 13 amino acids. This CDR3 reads CASSLGGPYEQYF. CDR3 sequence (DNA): TGTGCCAGTAGTTTGGGAGGGCCCTACGAGCAGTACTTC.